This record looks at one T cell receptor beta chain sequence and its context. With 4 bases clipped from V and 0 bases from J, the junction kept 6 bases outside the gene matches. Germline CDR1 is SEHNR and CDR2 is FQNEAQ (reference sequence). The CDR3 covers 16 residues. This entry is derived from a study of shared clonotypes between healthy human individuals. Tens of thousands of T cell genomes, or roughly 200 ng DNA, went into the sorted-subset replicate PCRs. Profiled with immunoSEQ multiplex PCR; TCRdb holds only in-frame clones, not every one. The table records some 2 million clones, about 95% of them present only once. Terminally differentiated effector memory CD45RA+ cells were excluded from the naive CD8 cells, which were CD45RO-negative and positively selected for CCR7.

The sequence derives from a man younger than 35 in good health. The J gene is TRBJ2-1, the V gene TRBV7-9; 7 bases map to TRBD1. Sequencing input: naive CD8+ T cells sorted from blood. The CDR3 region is CASSSPQGSSYNEQFF. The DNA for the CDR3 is TGTGCCAGCAGCTCCCCACAGGGGAGCTCCTACAATGAGCAGTTCTTC.